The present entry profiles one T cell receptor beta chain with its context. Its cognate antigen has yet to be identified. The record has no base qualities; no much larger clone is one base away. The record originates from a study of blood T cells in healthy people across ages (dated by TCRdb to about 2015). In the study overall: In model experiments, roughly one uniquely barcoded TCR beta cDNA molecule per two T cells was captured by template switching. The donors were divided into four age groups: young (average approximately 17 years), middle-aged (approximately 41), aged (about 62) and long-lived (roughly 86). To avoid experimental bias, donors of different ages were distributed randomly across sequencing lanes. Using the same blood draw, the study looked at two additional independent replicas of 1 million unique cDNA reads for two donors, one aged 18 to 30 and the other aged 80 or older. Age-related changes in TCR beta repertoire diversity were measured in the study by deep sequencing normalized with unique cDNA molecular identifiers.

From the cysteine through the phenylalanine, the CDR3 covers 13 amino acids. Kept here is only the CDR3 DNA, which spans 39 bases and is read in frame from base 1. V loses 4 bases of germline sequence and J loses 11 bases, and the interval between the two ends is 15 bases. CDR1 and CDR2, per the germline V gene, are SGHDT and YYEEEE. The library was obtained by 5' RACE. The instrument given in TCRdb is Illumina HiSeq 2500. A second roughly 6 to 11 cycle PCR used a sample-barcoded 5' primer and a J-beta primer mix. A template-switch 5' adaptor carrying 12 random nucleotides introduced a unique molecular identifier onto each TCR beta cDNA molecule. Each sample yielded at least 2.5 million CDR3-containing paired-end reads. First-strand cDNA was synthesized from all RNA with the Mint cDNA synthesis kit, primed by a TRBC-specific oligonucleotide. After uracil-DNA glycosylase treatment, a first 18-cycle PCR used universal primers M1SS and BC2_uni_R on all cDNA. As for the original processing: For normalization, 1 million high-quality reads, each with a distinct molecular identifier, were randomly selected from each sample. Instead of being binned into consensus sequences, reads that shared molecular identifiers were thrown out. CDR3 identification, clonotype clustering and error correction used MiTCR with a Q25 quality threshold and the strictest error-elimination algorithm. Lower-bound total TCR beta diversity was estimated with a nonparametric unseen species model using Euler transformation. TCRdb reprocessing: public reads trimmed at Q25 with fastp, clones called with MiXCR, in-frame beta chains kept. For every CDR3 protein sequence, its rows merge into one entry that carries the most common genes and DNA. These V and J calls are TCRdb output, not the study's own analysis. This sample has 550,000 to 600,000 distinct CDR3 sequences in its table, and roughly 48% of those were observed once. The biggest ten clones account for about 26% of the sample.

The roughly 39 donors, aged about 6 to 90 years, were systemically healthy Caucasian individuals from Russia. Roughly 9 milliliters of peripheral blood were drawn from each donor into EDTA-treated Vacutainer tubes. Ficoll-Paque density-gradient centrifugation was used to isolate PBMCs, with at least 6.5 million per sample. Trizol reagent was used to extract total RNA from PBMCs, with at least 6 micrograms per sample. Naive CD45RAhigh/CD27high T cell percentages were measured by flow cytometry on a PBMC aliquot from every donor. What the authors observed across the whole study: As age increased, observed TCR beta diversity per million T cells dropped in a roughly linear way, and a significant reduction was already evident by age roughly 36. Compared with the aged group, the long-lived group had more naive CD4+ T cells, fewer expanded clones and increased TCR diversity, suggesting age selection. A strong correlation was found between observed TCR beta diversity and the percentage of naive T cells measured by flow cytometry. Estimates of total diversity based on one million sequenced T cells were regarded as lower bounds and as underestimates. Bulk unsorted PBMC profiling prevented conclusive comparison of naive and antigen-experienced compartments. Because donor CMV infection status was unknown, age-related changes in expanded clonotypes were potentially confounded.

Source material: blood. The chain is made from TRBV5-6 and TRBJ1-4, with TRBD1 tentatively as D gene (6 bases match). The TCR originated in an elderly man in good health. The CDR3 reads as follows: CASSMDSTSKLFF. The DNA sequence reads TGTGCCAGCAGCATGGACAGCACTTCTAAACTGTTTTTT.